The 27 T cell receptor beta chains reported below all come from one sample, sequenced in a study of CXCR3-negative and CXCR3-positive naive CD8 T cells. Notes on the study in general: When CXCR3-positive naive cells were set against CXCR3-negative naive cells, the former had more hydrophobic TRB CDR3s.

Libraries were UMI-labeled 5' RACE TRB cDNA. TCRdb derives one entry per CDR3 protein from the 5' RACE reads, leaving out DNA. The sample's table shows roughly 50,000 distinct CDR3 sequences. The antigens for these receptors are not known. What was sequenced was naive CXCR3+ CD8+ T cells from blood. Subset reported: CD45RO-CCR7+CD27+CD95- naive CD8+ T cells expressing CXCR3 (TNR3+). The receptors come from a human donor in good health. Some clones in this sample may be carry-over from other donors' samples.

The CDR3 here is CASSFTQGATEAFF. The rearrangement joins TRBV12-3 or TRBV12-4 to TRBJ1-1; absent DNA, TCRdb's TRBD1 call cannot be checked. This CDR3 comprises 14 residues.

This sequence joins TRBV3-1 and TRBJ2-7. This CDR3 region has 16 residues. The V gene's germline CDR1 is LGHDT and CDR2 YNNKEL (reference sequence). The CDR3 loop reads CASSHEGRFHTYEQYF.

The chain employs TRBV7-9 and TRBJ2-7. CDR1 is SEHNR and CDR2 is FQNEAQ in the germline V gene (reference sequence). This CDR3 has 14 residues. The CDR3 protein is CASSLRRQPYEQYF. The complete variable domain, with remaining parts taken from reference TRBV7-9 and TRBJ2-7, reads DTGVSQNPRHKITKRGQNVTFRCDPISEHNRLYWYRQTLGQGPEFLTYFQNEAQLEKSRLLSDRFSAERPKGSFSTLEIQRTEQGDSAMYLCASSLRRQPYEQYFGPGTRLTVT.

This chain links TRBV5-1 with TRBJ1-6; with no DNA, the TCRdb D assignment of TRBD1 cannot be verified. The length of the CDR3 is 12 residues. Germline values: CDR1 SGHRS, CDR2 YFSETQ. The CDR3 region is CASSFGTSPLHF.

The V call is TRBV7-9, the J call TRBJ1-4; TCRdb's D call of TRBD1 is untestable without DNA. Germline V lookup: CDR1 SEHNR, CDR2 FQNEAQ (reference sequence). The CDR3 spans 14 residues. The CDR3 sequence: CASSNTGANEKLFF.

The J gene is TRBJ1-5, the V gene TRBV27. CDR3 length: 13 residues. Germline V lookup: CDR1 MNHEY, CDR2 SMNVEV (reference sequence). The CDR3 protein is CASSLGFNQPQHF.

This CDR3 reads CAVGGALYEQYF. The gene calls are TRBV7-2 and TRBJ2-7; without DNA, the TCRdb call of TRBD2 cannot be checked. Germline loops: CDR1 SGHTA, CDR2 FQGNSA. The CDR3 length is 12 residues.

V usage is TRBV12-3 or TRBV12-4 and J usage is TRBJ2-3; TCRdb indicates TRBD1, and absent DNA this call remains unverified. The CDR3 loop spans 15 amino acids. CDR3 sequence: CASRTGVGVPDTQYF.

The chain couples TRBV3-1 to TRBJ1-2. The CDR3 has 13 amino acids. CDR1 is LGHDT and CDR2 is YNNKEL in the germline V gene (reference sequence). CDR3 protein: CASSQEGNYGYTF.

Here the CDR3 reads CASSIVQGRGNEQFF. This chain links TRBV19 with TRBJ2-1; TCRdb lists TRBD1, though no DNA is available to test this call. Germline loops: CDR1 LNHDA, CDR2 SQIVND (reference sequence). The CDR3 runs to 15 residues.

The chain joins TRBV9 to TRBJ2-6; the D gene TCRdb calls, TRBD1, cannot be checked with no DNA. The CDR3 has 18 residues. The germline V gene has CDR1 SGDLS and CDR2 YYNGEE. This CDR3 reads CASSIPWTPSSGANVLTF.

The genes are TRBV6-2 or TRBV6-3 and TRBJ2-7; TCRdb names TRBD2, which stays unverified in the absence of DNA. The germline CDR1 and CDR2 sequences are MNHEY and SVGEGT. CDR3 size: 18 residues. The CDR3 spells CASSDPGLAGATSYEQYF.

The chain couples TRBV6-6 to TRBJ2-2. CDR1 and CDR2 (germline): MNHNY, SVGAGI (reference sequence). This CDR3 is built from 15 residues. CDR3: CASRRVVPNTGELFF.

The rearrangement joins TRBV14 to TRBJ2-7. CDR1 is SGHDN and CDR2 is FVKESK in the germline V gene. This CDR3 spans 12 amino acids. The CDR3 here is CASSQERYEQYF.

CDR3 sequence reads: CASSVAPGGNTEAFF. This sequence joins TRBV9 and TRBJ1-1; lacking DNA, the TRBD1 call made by TCRdb goes unchecked. Per germline, CDR1 SGDLS and CDR2 YYNGEE. The CDR3 runs to 15 residues. Drawing the rest from reference TRBV9 and TRBJ1-1, the complete variable domain is DSGVTQTPKHLITATGQRVTLRCSPRSGDLSVYWYQQSLDQGLQFLIQYYNGEERAKGNILERFSAQQFPDLHSELNLSSLELGDSALYFCASSVAPGGNTEAFFGQGTRLTVV.

V usage is TRBV7-6 and J usage is TRBJ1-3. This CDR3 spans 16 amino acids. Germline values: CDR1 SGHVS, CDR2 FNYEAQ. This CDR3 reads CASSLRITSAGNTIYF.

The rearrangement uses TRBV9 and TRBJ2-7; the TCRdb call, TRBD1, lacks DNA for checking. This CDR3 region has 15 residues. The germline V gene has CDR1 SGDLS and CDR2 YYNGEE. CDR3 sequence: CASSEGGGGAYEQYF.

The chain recombines TRBV28 with TRBJ1-4; TCRdb lists TRBD1, though no DNA is available to test this call. Germline V gene sequence: CDR1 MDHEN, CDR2 SYDVKM. This CDR3 is 15 amino acids long. The chain's CDR3 is CASSTPAGWNEKLFF.

The chain carries TRBV20-1 and TRBJ1-1; the TCRdb call, TRBD1, lacks DNA for checking. The CDR3 is 15 residues long. CDR1 is DFQATT, CDR2 SNEGSKA, per germline (reference sequence). The CDR3 loop is CSARERGTGGTEAFF.

The chain has TRBV6-2 or TRBV6-3 and TRBJ1-1; the TRBD1 assignment by TCRdb is unverifiable without DNA. This CDR3 is built from 16 residues. Germline V gene data show CDR1 as MNHEY and CDR2 as SVGEGT. CDR3 region: CASSYSWTGGNTEAFF.

This sequence joins TRBV11-2 and TRBJ2-3; without DNA, the TCRdb call of TRBD2 cannot be checked. Germline V gives CDR1 SGHAT, CDR2 FQNNGV. This CDR3 region has 18 residues. CDR3 amino acids: CASSIGLAERGRTDTQYF.

The V and J genes are TRBV7-6 and TRBJ2-3. Germline V gene lookup returns CDR1 SGHVS and CDR2 FNYEAQ. There are 13 residues in the CDR3. The CDR3 loop is CASSAGLADTQYF. Supplemented by reference TRBV7-6 and TRBJ2-3, the full variable domain reads GAGVSQSPRYKVTKRGQDVALRCDPISGHVSLYWYRQALGQGPEFLTYFNYEAQQDKSGLPNDRFSAERPEGSISTLTIQRTEQRDSAMYRCASSAGLADTQYFGPGTRLTVL.

The CDR3 reads CASTIRGPSGNTIYF. This chain connects TRBV4-2 to TRBJ1-3. Looked up from germline, CDR1 is LGHNA and CDR2 is YNFKEQ. The CDR3 is made up of 15 amino acids.

This chain links TRBV4-3 with TRBJ2-2; the D call from TCRdb, TRBD1, cannot be confirmed without DNA. The CDR3 totals 14 residues. Germline-derived CDR1 and CDR2 are LGHNA and YSLEER. The chain's CDR3 is CASSQDPRAGELFF.

The chain employs TRBV5-5 and TRBJ2-5. CDR3 length equals 14 residues. Germline CDR1 reads SGHKS; CDR2 reads YYEKEE (reference sequence). This CDR3 reads CASSPEQFQETQYF.

The CDR3 spells CASSPLVGEQFF. The V and J genes are TRBV12-3 or TRBV12-4 and TRBJ2-1; no DNA is available, so the TRBD2 call from TCRdb remains unchecked. The CDR3 totals 12 residues.

The chain joins TRBV20-1 to TRBJ2-7; there is no DNA to check the TCRdb D call of TRBD1. Germline CDR1 reads DFQATT; CDR2 reads SNEGSKA (reference sequence). The CDR3 length is 15 residues. Here the CDR3 reads CSAQDGTGGYYEQYF.